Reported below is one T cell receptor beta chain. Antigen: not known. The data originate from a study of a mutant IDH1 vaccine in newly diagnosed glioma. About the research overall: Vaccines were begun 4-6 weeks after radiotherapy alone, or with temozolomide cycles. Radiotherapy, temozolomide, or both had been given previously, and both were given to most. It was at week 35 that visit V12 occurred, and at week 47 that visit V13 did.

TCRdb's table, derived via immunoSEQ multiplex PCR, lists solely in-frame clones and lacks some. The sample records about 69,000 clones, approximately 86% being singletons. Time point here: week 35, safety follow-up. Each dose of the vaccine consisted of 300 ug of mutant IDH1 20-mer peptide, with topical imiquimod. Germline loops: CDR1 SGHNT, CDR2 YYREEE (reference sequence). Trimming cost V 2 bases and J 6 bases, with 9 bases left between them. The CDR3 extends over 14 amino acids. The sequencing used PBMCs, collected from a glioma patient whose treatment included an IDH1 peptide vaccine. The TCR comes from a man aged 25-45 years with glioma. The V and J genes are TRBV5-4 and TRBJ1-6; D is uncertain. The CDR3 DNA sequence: TGTGCCAGCAGCTTATCCAGGATTAATTCACCCCTCCACTTT. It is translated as CASSLSRINSPLHF.